Listed below are T cell receptor beta chains from one sample, sequenced in a study of regulatory T cells in long-lasting Graves disease. Via MiXCR, TCRdb re-called the multiplex PCR reads, giving one row per CDR3 protein. The table lists about 450,000 distinct CDR3 sequences, about 17% of them singletons. This sample also appeared in a second study, on T cells in Graves' hyperthyroidism and ophthalmopathy.

This material consisted of peripheral blood mononuclear cells (PBMCs), taken at new diagnosis, from a patient treated with antithyroid drugs. The receptors were gathered from a young woman with Graves disease. Both conserved end residues are part of each CDR3. A D gene is named only where the DNA matches it firmly. Rows give clone size only sometimes, using once, few, many, or a class for an expanded clone.

v_gene: TRBV13
d_gene: TRBD1
j_gene: TRBJ1-1
abundance: many
CDR3aa: CASSRRDRNTEAFF
CDR3nt: TGTGCCAGCAGCCGTCGGGACAGAAACACTGAAGCTTTCTTT

v_gene: TRBV11-2
d_gene: NA
j_gene: TRBJ2-1
abundance: many
CDR3aa: CASSLISNNEQFF
CDR3nt: TGTGCCAGCAGCTTAATTTCTAACAATGAGCAGTTCTTC

v_gene: TRBV4-1
d_gene: TRBD2
j_gene: TRBJ2-6
abundance: few
CDR3aa: CASRLTSGGSGANVLTF
CDR3nt: TGCGCCAGCAGACTTACTAGCGGAGGCTCTGGGGCCAACGTCCTGACTTTC

v_gene: TRBV27
d_gene: TRBD2
j_gene: TRBJ2-2
abundance: many
CDR3aa: CASSLSGTSGRNRVGELFF
CDR3nt: TGTGCCAGCAGTTTATCTGGGACTAGCGGGAGAAATAGGGTCGGGGAGCTGTTTTTT

v_gene: TRBV6-1
d_gene: TRBD2
j_gene: TRBJ2-1
abundance: few
CDR3aa: CASSPPGLAGPREQFF
CDR3nt: TGTGCCAGCAGTCCGCCGGGACTAGCGGGCCCCCGGGAGCAGTTCTTC

v_gene: TRBV7-2
d_gene: NA
j_gene: TRBJ2-7
abundance: once
CDR3aa: CASSLSRPQGEQYF
CDR3nt: TGTGCCAGCAGCTTATCGCGCCCCCAGGGCGAGCAGTACTTC

v_gene: TRBV12-5
d_gene: TRBD1
j_gene: TRBJ2-1
abundance: many
CDR3aa: CASAHQQGGLNEQFF
CDR3nt: TGTGCTAGTGCCCACCAACAGGGGGGACTCAATGAGCAGTTCTTC

v_gene: TRBV3-1
d_gene: NA
j_gene: TRBJ2-3
abundance: many
CDR3aa: CASSQDVAGTTSTDTQYF
CDR3nt: TGTGCCAGCAGCCAAGACGTAGCAGGAACCACTAGCACAGATACGCAGTATTTT

v_gene: TRBV5-8
d_gene: NA
j_gene: TRBJ1-2
abundance: NA
CDR3aa: CASSFNDAASF
CDR3nt: TGTGCCAGCAGCTTTAACGACGCGGCTAGCTTC

v_gene: TRBV6-2/TRBV6-3
d_gene: TRBD1
j_gene: TRBJ2-5
abundance: NA
CDR3aa: CASSPPTGQGSKETQYF
CDR3nt: TGTGCCAGCAGTCCTCCAACTGGACAGGGCTCAAAAGAGACCCAGTACTTC

v_gene: TRBV27
d_gene: TRBD1
j_gene: TRBJ1-2
abundance: NA
CDR3aa: CASSLGGGQGGNYGYTF
CDR3nt: TGTGCCAGCAGTTTAGGGGGGGGACAGGGTGGAAACTATGGCTACACCTTC

v_gene: TRBV30
d_gene: NA
j_gene: TRBJ1-1
abundance: many
CDR3aa: CAWNQRSGYTEAFF
CDR3nt: TGTGCCTGGAACCAGCGTTCGGGGTACACTGAAGCTTTCTTT

v_gene: TRBV6-4
d_gene: NA
j_gene: TRBJ1-4
abundance: many
CDR3aa: CASSYFPGTTNEKLFF
CDR3nt: TGTGCCAGCAGTTACTTTCCGGGGACAACTAATGAAAAACTGTTTTTT

v_gene: TRBV6-2/TRBV6-3
d_gene: TRBD2
j_gene: TRBJ2-3
abundance: few
CDR3aa: CASSYRGGSTDTQYF
CDR3nt: TGTGCCAGCAGTTACCGGGGGGGTAGCACAGATACGCAGTATTTT

v_gene: TRBV27
d_gene: NA
j_gene: TRBJ1-2
abundance: many
CDR3aa: CASSLAGRGYGYTF
CDR3nt: TGTGCCAGCAGTTTGGCTGGGCGTGGCTATGGCTACACCTTC

v_gene: TRBV7-2
d_gene: TRBD1
j_gene: TRBJ1-1
abundance: NA
CDR3aa: CASSSQITGEAEAFF
CDR3nt: TGTGCCAGCAGCTCTCAAATTACAGGGGAGGCTGAAGCTTTCTTT

v_gene: TRBV15
d_gene: NA
j_gene: TRBJ2-3
abundance: NA
CDR3aa: CATKGGVTDTQYF
CDR3nt: TGTGCCACCAAGGGGGGAGTCACAGATACGCAGTATTTT

v_gene: TRBV7-2
d_gene: TRBD1
j_gene: TRBJ2-5
abundance: many
CDR3aa: CASSPRDRVQETQYF
CDR3nt: TGTGCCAGCAGCCCGAGGGACAGGGTACAAGAGACCCAGTACTTC

v_gene: TRBV20-1
d_gene: NA
j_gene: TRBJ2-3
abundance: few
CDR3aa: CSARVWGREGTDTQYF
CDR3nt: TGCAGTGCTAGAGTTTGGGGGAGAGAGGGAACAGATACGCAGTATTTT

v_gene: TRBV3-1
d_gene: NA
j_gene: TRBJ2-1
abundance: many
CDR3aa: CASRSSSREQFF
CDR3nt: TGTGCCAGCAGGTCTAGTTCCCGTGAGCAGTTCTTC

v_gene: TRBV3-1
d_gene: NA
j_gene: TRBJ2-1
abundance: few
CDR3aa: CASSSEYEQFF
CDR3nt: TGTGCCAGCAGTAGCGAATACGAGCAGTTCTTC

v_gene: TRBV5-6
d_gene: TRBD2
j_gene: TRBJ2-5
abundance: many
CDR3aa: CASSIGTSGSLGTQYF
CDR3nt: TGTGCCAGCAGCATAGGGACTAGCGGGAGTTTAGGGACCCAGTACTTC

v_gene: TRBV30
d_gene: TRBD1
j_gene: TRBJ1-2
abundance: many
CDR3aa: CAWSYRGHGYTF
CDR3nt: TGTGCCTGGAGTTACAGGGGGCATGGCTACACCTTC

v_gene: TRBV2
d_gene: NA
j_gene: TRBJ2-1
abundance: many
CDR3aa: CASLALSSYNEQFF
CDR3nt: TGTGCCAGCCTAGCGTTGAGCTCCTACAATGAGCAGTTCTTC

v_gene: TRBV28
d_gene: NA
j_gene: TRBJ2-3
abundance: many
CDR3aa: CASMGRLEDTQYF
CDR3nt: TGTGCCAGCATGGGCAGACTAGAGGATACGCAGTATTTT

v_gene: TRBV3-1
d_gene: NA
j_gene: TRBJ2-7
abundance: many
CDR3aa: CASSQGNEQYF
CDR3nt: TGTGCCAGCAGCCAGGGTAACGAGCAGTACTTC

v_gene: TRBV5-6
d_gene: NA
j_gene: TRBJ1-1
abundance: few
CDR3aa: CASSLAQGGEAFF
CDR3nt: TGTGCCAGCAGCTTGGCCCAGGGAGGTGAAGCTTTCTTT

v_gene: TRBV11-1
d_gene: TRBD2
j_gene: TRBJ2-1
abundance: few
CDR3aa: CASSLWLAGGHGYNEQFF
CDR3nt: TGTGCCAGCAGCTTATGGCTAGCGGGAGGTCATGGCTACAATGAGCAGTTCTTC

v_gene: TRBV7-3
d_gene: TRBD2
j_gene: TRBJ2-5
abundance: NA
CDR3aa: CASISETSGSFYQETQYF
CDR3nt: TGTGCCAGCATTAGCGAGACTAGCGGGAGTTTTTACCAAGAGACCCAGTACTTC

v_gene: TRBV14
d_gene: NA
j_gene: TRBJ2-1
abundance: many
CDR3aa: CASSQEWAPFTYNEQFF
CDR3nt: TGTGCCAGCAGCCAAGAATGGGCCCCATTTACCTACAATGAGCAGTTCTTC

v_gene: TRBV10-3
d_gene: NA
j_gene: TRBJ2-1
abundance: many
CDR3aa: CAISVRGPSSYNEQFF
CDR3nt: TGTGCCATCAGTGTGCGGGGTCCGAGCTCCTACAATGAGCAGTTCTTC

v_gene: TRBV20-1
d_gene: NA
j_gene: TRBJ2-3
abundance: many
CDR3aa: CSARELVTLPWVDRTFSTDTQYF
CDR3nt: TGCAGTGCTAGGGAACTGGTTACTCTTCCCTGGGTCGACAGGACCTTTAGCACAGATACGCAGTATTTT

v_gene: TRBV7-9
d_gene: NA
j_gene: TRBJ2-3
abundance: NA
CDR3aa: CASSSDNTDTQYF
CDR3nt: TGTGCCAGCAGCTCAGACAACACAGATACGCAGTATTTT

v_gene: TRBV27
d_gene: NA
j_gene: TRBJ1-2
abundance: many
CDR3aa: CASSLSKGLRGYTF
CDR3nt: TGTGCCAGCAGTTTATCGAAAGGGCTTCGGGGCTACACCTTC

v_gene: TRBV6-1
d_gene: NA
j_gene: TRBJ1-1
abundance: many
CDR3aa: CASRRRNTEAFF
CDR3nt: TGTGCCAGCAGAAGGAGGAACACTGAAGCTTTCTTT

v_gene: TRBV6-1
d_gene: NA
j_gene: TRBJ1-5
abundance: many
CDR3aa: CASTPPGAQGGQPQHF
CDR3nt: TGTGCCAGCACGCCCCCAGGGGCTCAGGGCGGCCAGCCCCAGCATTTT

v_gene: TRBV2
d_gene: NA
j_gene: TRBJ1-5
abundance: few
CDR3aa: CASTFGGNQPQHF
CDR3nt: TGTGCCAGCACCTTCGGGGGCAATCAGCCCCAGCATTTT

v_gene: TRBV11-2
d_gene: NA
j_gene: TRBJ2-3
abundance: many
CDR3aa: CASSSLNTQYF
CDR3nt: TGTGCCAGCAGCTCCCTTAATACGCAGTATTTT

v_gene: TRBV28
d_gene: TRBD2
j_gene: TRBJ2-2
abundance: many
CDR3aa: CASFLPSGRKELFF
CDR3nt: TGTGCCAGCTTCCTGCCTAGCGGGAGAAAGGAGCTGTTTTTT